This TCR beta chain came from a study of neurological immune-mediated disorders. General study findings and limits: None of the CDR3 amino acid sequences of expanded clones were shared across subjects, and this suggested private repertoires in all groups.

This clonotype was picked up a small number of times. Antigen unknown. The CDR3 extends over 14 amino acids. J lost 6 bases, V lost 0 bases, and 7 bases had no gene match. Per the germline V gene, CDR1 is DFQATT and CDR2 is SNEGSKA (reference sequence). The cDNA was synthesized by means of template-switch 5'RACE, which was carried out with 10-nucleotide random UMIs. Each CDR3 protein is one row after TCRdb ran MiXCR on the 5' RACE reads. The sample carries 15,000 to 20,000 distinct CDR3 sequences, under 35% recorded once. This clonotype was sampled from a man aged 45-65 years with HTLV-1-associated myelopathy (HAM/TSP). Sequenced input: PBMCs. The gene calls are TRBV20-1 and TRBJ1-2, with 7 bases fitting TRBD1. The CDR3 DNA is TGCAGTGCTAGAGATCAAAGGGGGCTGGATGGCTACACCTTC. Its protein is CSARDQRGLDGYTF.